This T cell receptor beta chain is from a study of regulatory and conventional T cells in RAG deficiency. Here immunoSEQ multiplex PCR was the method, and the copy in TCRdb shows in-frame clones only, minus some. The sample records 25,000 to 30,000 clones, over 90% being singletons. Germline CDR1 SGDLS, CDR2 YYNGEE. The V and J ends lost 4 bases and 0 bases, in that order; junction bases with no gene match: 5. CDR3 length: 16 residues. The sorted conventional CD4+ T cells were CD25-low and CD127-high, with genomic DNA sequenced. The data were also submitted as part of a second study, on regulatory T cells. This second study says: The PCR used 52 TRBV and 13 TRBJ primers. In patients, unique TRB V-J pairs were restricted and V/J usage skewed, especially in Tregs.

The sample was CD25- CD4+ T cells sorted from blood. The V call is TRBV9, the J call TRBJ2-5; 11 bases are a match to TRBD2. The receptor was derived from a human donor in good health. Written as DNA, the CDR3 is TGTGCCAGCAGCTCCTCTAGCGGGGGGAACCAAGAGACCCAGTACTTC. This encodes CASSSSSGGNQETQYF.